The 2 T cell receptor beta chains in this list originate from one sample, sequenced in a study of blood T cell repertoires in COVID-19. The assay was immunoSEQ multiplex PCR, and TCRdb's table has in-frame clones only and misses some. Counted here are some 80,000 clones, roughly 90% occurring once; the ten biggest clones make up roughly 2.5%. The sequenced sample was peripheral blood. The origin of the receptors is a human donor in a cohort sampled during active COVID-19.

The chain carries TRBV9 and TRBJ1-5; the match to TRBD1 covers 7 bases. The ends lost 3 bases at V and 0 bases at J; junction bases unmatched: 3. Germline V gene lookup returns CDR1 SGDLS and CDR2 YYNGEE. CDR3 length: 15 residues. The CDR3 reads CASSETGDSNQPQHF. The CDR3 coding sequence is TGTGCCAGCAGCGAAACAGGGGATAGCAATCAGCCCCAGCATTTT. Together with reference TRBV9 and TRBJ1-5, the CDR3 gives the full variable domain: DSGVTQTPKHLITATGQRVTLRCSPRSGDLSVYWYQQSLDQGLQFLIQYYNGEERAKGNILERFSAQQFPDLHSELNLSSLELGDSALYFCASSETGDSNQPQHFGDGTRLSIL.

The CDR3 DNA reads as TGCGCCAGCAGCTTATCAGGGGTAACTAATGAAAAACTGTTTTTT. Its protein product is CASSLSGVTNEKLFF. The chain joins TRBV5-1 to TRBJ1-4, with D possibly matching TRBD1 (6 bases). Germline loops: CDR1 SGHRS, CDR2 YFSETQ. The V end was cut by 2 bases, the J end by 1 base, with 9 bases between. The CDR3 extends over 15 amino acids.